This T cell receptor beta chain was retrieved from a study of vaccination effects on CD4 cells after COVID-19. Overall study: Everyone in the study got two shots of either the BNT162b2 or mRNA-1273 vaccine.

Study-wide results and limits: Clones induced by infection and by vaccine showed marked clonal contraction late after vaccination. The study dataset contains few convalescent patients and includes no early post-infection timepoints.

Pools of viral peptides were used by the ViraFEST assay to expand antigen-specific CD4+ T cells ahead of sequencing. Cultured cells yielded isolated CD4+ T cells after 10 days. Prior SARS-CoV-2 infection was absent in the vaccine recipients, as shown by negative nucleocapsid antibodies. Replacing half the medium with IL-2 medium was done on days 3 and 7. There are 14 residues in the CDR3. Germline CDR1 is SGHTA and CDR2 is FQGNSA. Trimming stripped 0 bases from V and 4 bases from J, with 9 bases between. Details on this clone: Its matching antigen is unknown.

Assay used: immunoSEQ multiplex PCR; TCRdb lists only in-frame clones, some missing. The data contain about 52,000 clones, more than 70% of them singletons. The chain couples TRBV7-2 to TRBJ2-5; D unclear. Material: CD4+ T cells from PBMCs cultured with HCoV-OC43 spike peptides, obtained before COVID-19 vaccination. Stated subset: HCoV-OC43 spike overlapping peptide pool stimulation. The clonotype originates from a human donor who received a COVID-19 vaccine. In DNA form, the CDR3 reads TGTGCCAGCAGCTTAGCGCGTGGGCGAGAGACCCAGTACTTC. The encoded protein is CASSLARGRETQYF. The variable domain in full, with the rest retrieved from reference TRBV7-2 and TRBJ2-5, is GAGVSQSPSNKVTEKGKDVELRCDPISGHTALYWYRQSLGQGLEFLIYFQGNSAPDKSGLPSDRFSAERTGGSVSTLTIQRTQQEDSAVYLCASSLARGRETQYFGPGTRLLVL.